This TCR beta chain was identified in a study of low-dose radiotherapy and immunotherapy resistance in tumors (dated by TCRdb to between 2021 and 2023). About the study as a whole: In Cohort 1, 0.5 Gy per fraction was delivered every 2 weeks, and a total PTV dose of 6.5 Gy was prescribed. In Cohort 2, 1 Gy per fraction was delivered every two weeks, for a total of 13 Gy over 26 weeks. Patients were given nivolumab as a 240 mg flat dose every two weeks and ipilimumab at 1 mg/kg every six weeks, with both drugs delivered intravenously. Intravenous cyclophosphamide at 200 mg/m2 was administered every two weeks, one day ahead of each radiation and immunotherapy administration. Aspirin 300 mg was taken orally once daily by patients for four cycles, starting on cycle 1 day 1. The trial did not randomize participants into treatment groups. Eight patients were included in the translational analysis: three from the first dose cohort and the first five from the second dose cohort.

The germline V gene gives CDR1 as MNHEY and CDR2 as SVGEGT. The CDR3 runs 14 residues from the cysteine to the phenylalanine. Only the CDR3 region is kept as DNA, spanning 42 bases read in frame from base 1. A distance of 12 bases separates the germline ends of V and J, which lose 6 bases and 1 base respectively. These reads were obtained on an Illumina HiSeq 2500. Superscript III and a set of TRAV- and TRBV-specific primers were used to synthesize first-strand cDNA, so that both TCRalpha and TCRbeta chains were covered. TCRs were amplified with Phusion for about 22 PCR cycles using a constant-region primer together with the adapter attached to the V primers. The MessageAmp II aRNA Amplification Kit was used to amplify the isolated mRNA, with in vitro transcription run for 15 to 20 hours at 37 degrees C. The Dynabeads mRNA DIRECT Purification Kit was used to isolate the mRNA for TCR sequencing. Indexed Illumina adapters were added in a second roughly 25-cycle Phusion PCR, and the resulting products were purified with AMPure XP beads. The study's own analysis went as follows. Custom Perl scripts pooled TCR sequences encoding the same protein, removed out-of-frame sequences and computed each clonotype's abundance. Any TCR sequence supported by only a single read was excluded from analysis. The metrics used to describe the repertoires included Shannon entropy, Gini index, clonality, richness, and the frequency of TCRs shared between repertoires. The public reads were reprocessed in TCRdb via fastp at Q25 and MiXCR, keeping in-frame beta chains. Rows with one shared CDR3 protein collapse into an entry with the most common genes and DNA. The V and J calls shown here were made by TCRdb, not taken from the authors' results. Here the sample has 45,000 to 75,000 distinct CDR3 sequences; 25% occur a single time. 5.7% of the sample lies in the top ten.

This clonotype was found a few times. It has no known antigen specificity. Per-nucleotide qualities are absent, and no much larger clonotype sits a single base away. The sample's time point label is to be understood as: before trial treatment. The donors came from RACIN, which was a single-arm phase I dose-escalation trial that paired nivolumab and ipilimumab with aspirin, low-dose cyclophosphamide and low-dose radiotherapy. Patients were eligible if they had advanced solid tumors that were TIL-negative. The specimen comprised PBMCs, sampled before treatment. The receptor chain draws on TRBV6-2 or TRBV6-3 and TRBJ1-1; matching of 5 bases hints at TRBD1 as the D gene. The sequence was collected from a male donor with prostate cancer. The CDR3 reads CASRVEDRNTEAFF. The sequenced DNA: TGTGCCAGCAGAGTTGAAGACAGGAACACTGAAGCTTTCTTT.